These T cell receptor beta chains were read from a single sample in a study of cytomegalovirus exposure and HLA in healthy donors. TCRdb keeps only in-frame clones here, not all; method: immunoSEQ multiplex PCR. In the table there are 130,000 to 150,000 clones, around 82% of which are singletons. Specimen: PBMCs. All receptors come from a female donor in good health and CMV-seronegative. Both conserved end residues are part of each CDR3. The order of the fields is V gene, D gene, J gene, clone size, CDR3 protein, CDR3 DNA. D genes are given only for firm matches. Size tells how often a clone was seen (once, few, many) or the class of an expanded clone, and some rows leave it out.

TRBV6-6	NA	TRBJ2-2	NA	CASRGPLTENTGELFF	TGTGCCAGCAGGGGGCCACTAACAGAGAACACCGGGGAGCTGTTTTTT
TRBV5-1	NA	TRBJ2-7	NA	CASSLEGYEQYF	TGCGCCAGCAGCTTGGAGGGGTACGAGCAGTACTTC
TRBV7-2	NA	TRBJ2-7	NA	CASSLRQTSYEQYF	TGTGCCAGCAGCTTAAGACAGACCTCATACGAGCAGTACTTC
TRBV19	NA	TRBJ1-1	NA	CASTLNPALDTEAFF	TGTGCCAGTACCTTAAACCCAGCGTTGGACACTGAAGCTTTCTTT
TRBV30	TRBD2	TRBJ2-7	NA	CAWSGGLAGGSYEQYF	TGTGCCTGGAGTGGGGGACTAGCGGGAGGGTCCTACGAGCAGTACTTC
TRBV13	TRBD1	TRBJ2-7	NA	CASSLGDRSYEQYF	TGTGCCAGCAGCTTAGGGGACAGGAGTTACGAGCAGTACTTC
TRBV7-2	TRBD2	TRBJ2-3	once	CASRGLAGGMPDTQYF	TGTGCCAGCAGGGGACTAGCGGGGGGTATGCCAGATACGCAGTATTTT
TRBV28	NA	TRBJ2-2	NA	CASSFQWYSGHENTGELFF	TGTGCCAGCAGTTTTCAATGGTATTCGGGACACGAGAACACCGGGGAGCTGTTTTTT
TRBV5-6	NA	TRBJ2-7	NA	CASSSYKRPRYEQYF	TGTGCCAGCAGCTCGTATAAGCGACCCCGGTACGAGCAGTACTTC
TRBV11-2	NA	TRBJ2-6	NA	CASSRDFSGANVLTF	TGTGCCAGCAGCCGGGATTTCTCTGGGGCCAACGTCCTGACTTTC
TRBV5-1	TRBD2	TRBJ2-3	few	CASSPQREWGDTQYF	TGCGCCAGCAGCCCCCAGCGGGAGTGGGGAGATACGCAGTATTTT
TRBV5-4	NA	TRBJ2-3	NA	CASSFTPSTDTQYF	TGTGCCAGCAGCTTTACACCTTCCACAGATACGCAGTATTTT
TRBV19	TRBD1	TRBJ2-1	NA	CASSIGGQYNEQFF	TGTGCCAGTAGTATAGGGGGACAGTACAATGAGCAGTTCTTC
TRBV5-1	NA	TRBJ1-1	few	CASSRDFMNTEAFF	TGCGCCAGCAGCCGAGATTTCATGAACACTGAAGCTTTCTTT
TRBV4-3	NA	TRBJ2-2	NA	CASSQGQGLFNTGELFF	TGCGCCAGCAGCCAAGGACAGGGACTCTTCAACACCGGGGAGCTGTTTTTT
TRBV9	NA	TRBJ1-3	NA	CASSVDQGSFGNTIYF	TGTGCCAGCAGCGTAGATCAGGGTAGTTTCGGAAACACCATATATTTT
TRBV27	TRBD1	TRBJ2-7	NA	CASSGQGNEQYF	TGTGCCAGCAGCGGACAGGGAAACGAGCAGTACTTC
TRBV5-4	TRBD1	TRBJ2-7	NA	CASSLGHVTGQGRYEQYF	TGTGCCAGCAGCTTGGGACATGTTACGGGACAGGGGCGTTACGAGCAGTACTTC
TRBV6-1	TRBD2	TRBJ2-1	NA	CASSLTSGIYNEQFF	TGTGCCAGCAGCCTCACTAGCGGGATCTACAATGAGCAGTTCTTC
TRBV7-8	NA	TRBJ2-7	few	CASSFGLGGYEQYF	TGTGCCAGCAGCTTCGGACTGGGAGGCTACGAGCAGTACTTC
TRBV30	NA	TRBJ1-1	NA	CAWRKGANTEAFF	TGTGCCTGGAGAAAAGGGGCGAACACTGAAGCTTTCTTT
TRBV2	TRBD2	TRBJ2-1	NA	CASSALYERERNEQFF	TGTGCCAGCAGTGCCCTCTACGAGCGGGAGAGGAATGAGCAGTTCTTC
TRBV28	TRBD2	TRBJ2-1	NA	CASSPGTTHYNEQFF	TGTGCCAGCAGTCCCGGGACTACCCACTACAATGAGCAGTTCTTC
TRBV10-2	NA	TRBJ2-4	NA	CASSESGLERNIQYF	TGCGCCAGCAGTGAGTCGGGCCTGGAAAGAAACATTCAGTACTTC
TRBV2	NA	TRBJ1-4	once	CASRAIVAANEKLFF	TGTGCCAGCAGGGCGATAGTGGCGGCTAATGAAAAACTGTTTTTT
TRBV7-6	TRBD2	TRBJ2-3	NA	CASSLGASGNTDTQYF	TGTGCCAGCAGCTTAGGGGCTAGCGGGAACACAGATACGCAGTATTTT
TRBV11-2	NA	TRBJ1-5	NA	CASSLGHGLPQHF	TGTGCCAGCAGCTTAGGGCACGGACTACCCCAGCATTTT
TRBV6-5	NA	TRBJ1-5	many	CASRRDSGFNQPQHF	TGTGCCAGCCGGAGGGACTCCGGGTTCAATCAGCCCCAGCATTTT
TRBV28	NA	TRBJ1-2	NA	CASSRTDGPGDGYTF	TGTGCCAGCAGTAGGACGGACGGGCCCGGGGATGGCTACACCTTC
TRBV6-1	TRBD1	TRBJ2-7	NA	CASSERGRGREQYF	TGTGCCAGCAGTGAACGCGGCAGGGGGCGAGAGCAGTACTTC
TRBV9	TRBD2	TRBJ2-1	once	CASRSYGREDYNEQFF	TGTGCCAGCAGGTCGTACGGGCGGGAGGACTACAATGAGCAGTTCTTC
TRBV5-1	TRBD2	TRBJ2-3	NA	CASSLGLAGRTDTQYF	TGCGCCAGCAGCTTGGGATTAGCGGGGCGCACAGATACGCAGTATTTT
TRBV11-1	NA	TRBJ1-1	once	CASSFPLTQQGNTEAFF	TGTGCCAGCAGCTTCCCGTTAACCCAACAGGGGAACACTGAAGCTTTCTTT
TRBV9	NA	TRBJ1-1	once	CASSVGPGTNTEAFF	TGTGCCAGCAGCGTAGGACCAGGTACGAACACTGAAGCTTTCTTT
TRBV7-9	NA	TRBJ1-6	NA	CASKDIYNSPLHF	TGTGCCAGCAAGGACATCTATAATTCACCCCTCCACTTT
TRBV7-2	TRBD2	TRBJ2-1	NA	CASSTGAGGYNEQFF	TGTGCCAGCAGCACCGGAGCGGGAGGGTACAATGAGCAGTTCTTC
TRBV21-1	NA	TRBJ2-7	NA	CASSRPFGRGMIYEQYF	TGTGCCAGCAGCCGACCTTTTGGCAGGGGGATGATCTACGAGCAGTACTTC
TRBV2	NA	TRBJ2-7	NA	CASSVGLVSYEQYF	TGTGCCAGCAGTGTTGGCCTGGTATCCTACGAGCAGTACTTC
TRBV5-4	TRBD1	TRBJ2-3	NA	CASSFPQGASIDTQYF	TGTGCCAGCAGCTTCCCACAGGGGGCTAGCATCGATACGCAGTATTTT
TRBV25-1	NA	TRBJ1-1	NA	CASSGAVKGKGPEAFF	TGTGCCAGCAGTGGAGCGGTAAAGGGAAAGGGCCCTGAAGCTTTCTTT
TRBV4-3	NA	TRBJ1-3	NA	CASSQGAAPSGNTIYF	TGCGCCAGCAGCCAAGGGGCAGCACCCTCTGGAAACACCATATATTTT
TRBV28	TRBD1	TRBJ2-7	NA	CASSFLQPGQAHEQYF	TGTGCCAGCAGTTTTCTCCAGCCAGGACAGGCGCACGAGCAGTACTTC
TRBV19	NA	TRBJ2-2	once	CASSSTWANTGELFF	TGTGCCAGTAGCAGTACATGGGCAAACACCGGGGAGCTGTTTTTT
TRBV7-2	NA	TRBJ1-1	few	CASSLATTQNTEAFF	TGTGCCAGCAGCTTAGCCACAACACAGAACACTGAAGCTTTCTTT
TRBV7-2	TRBD2	TRBJ2-2	NA	CASRVAGATGELFF	TGTGCCAGCAGAGTAGCGGGGGCCACCGGGGAGCTGTTTTTT
TRBV6-1	NA	TRBJ2-7	NA	CASREGVQYF	TGTGCCAGCAGGGAGGGTGTGCAGTACTTC
TRBV5-1	NA	TRBJ1-6	NA	CASSLGGTNSPLHF	TGCGCCAGCAGCTTAGGCGGGACCAATTCACCCCTCCACTTT
TRBV5-4	TRBD1	TRBJ2-2	NA	CASRKGQPNTGELFF	TGTGCCAGCAGGAAGGGACAGCCGAACACCGGGGAGCTGTTTTTT
TRBV5-1	NA	TRBJ1-4	few	CASSSAPQGFEKLFF	TGCGCCAGCAGCTCGGCACCACAGGGCTTTGAAAAACTGTTTTTT
TRBV6-6	NA	TRBJ1-4	few	CASRGRGEKLFF	TGTGCCAGCAGGGGGAGAGGTGAAAAACTGTTTTTT
TRBV6-1	NA	TRBJ1-3	NA	CASSPDSGSGNTIYF	TGTGCCAGCAGCCCCGACAGTGGCTCTGGAAACACCATATATTTT
TRBV28	TRBD1	TRBJ2-7	NA	CASSLAPQGATEQYF	TGTGCCAGCAGTTTAGCGCCCCAGGGGGCAACCGAGCAGTACTTC
TRBV19	TRBD1	TRBJ1-5	NA	CASSFSRTGNQPQHF	TGTGCCAGTAGTTTCTCACGGACAGGGAATCAGCCCCAGCATTTT
TRBV6-6	NA	TRBJ1-6	NA	CASSYQNSPLHF	TGTGCCAGCAGTTACCAGAATTCACCCCTCCACTTT
TRBV7-2	NA	TRBJ2-3	NA	CASSPSGSGDTQYF	TGTGCCAGCAGCCCGAGTGGGAGCGGGGATACGCAGTATTTT
TRBV28	NA	TRBJ1-2	NA	CASSSGERGYGYTF	TGTGCCAGCAGTTCAGGGGAGAGGGGCTATGGCTACACCTTC
TRBV25-1	NA	TRBJ2-3	NA	CASSKTSTDTQYF	TGTGCCAGCAGTAAAACAAGCACAGATACGCAGTATTTT
TRBV11-2	TRBD2	TRBJ2-7	once	CASSGLAGDTSYEQYF	TGTGCCAGCAGCGGACTAGCGGGAGACACCTCCTACGAGCAGTACTTC
TRBV9	TRBD2	TRBJ2-7	NA	CASSVATSGSEQYF	TGTGCCAGCAGCGTAGCTACTAGCGGGAGCGAGCAGTACTTC